This T cell receptor beta chain was captured in a study of blood T cell repertoires in COVID-19. Study at large: Samples of COVID-19 (acute and convalescent) were obtained from the United States, Italy and Spain. The cDNA or gDNA used as material had been derived from T cells, B-cell-depleted T cells, or PBMCs.

From germline, CDR1 is SGHRS and CDR2 YFSETQ. Trimming at V came to 3 bases and at J to 5 bases, leaving 1 base not matched to a gene. The CDR3 is made up of 12 amino acids. On this clone itself: Distinct nucleotide sequences in the sample also encode this CDR3.

Original processing methods: Amplifying reference gene primers gave estimates of nucleated cell counts. The table came from immunoSEQ multiplex PCR; TCRdb's copy has only in-frame clones and leaves some out. The V and J calls and clone size were taken over from that table, and D and trimming were inferred from the DNA. This table holds 150,000 to 200,000 clones, approximately 83% found once. Material: peripheral blood. The V call is TRBV5-1, the J call TRBJ1-2; 7 nucleotides line up with TRBD1. This receptor was obtained from a human donor with acute or convalescent COVID-19. The donor label of this sample is uncertain. The CDR3 DNA is TGCGCCAGCAGCTCGACAGGGTATGGCTACACCTTC. This encodes CASSSTGYGYTF. Looking up the rest from reference TRBV5-1 and TRBJ1-2 gives the full variable domain: KAGVTQTPRYLIKTRGQQVTLSCSPISGHRSVSWYQQTPGQGLQFLFEYFSETQRNKGNFPGRFSGRQFSNSRSEMNVSTLELGDSALYLCASSSTGYGYTFGSGTRLTVV.